This T cell receptor beta chain was obtained from a study of CD8 T cells in ankylosing spondylitis. Details on this clonotype: Its antigen is not known.

Germline V gives CDR1 SGHRS, CDR2 YFSETQ. The CDR3 runs to 16 residues. V was clipped by 4 bases and J by 1 base; unmatched bases: 9. Overall study findings and caveats: Earlier work had already found some motif variants in reactive arthritis synovial fluid and blood. Blood of patients with ankylosing spondylitis appeared to be characterized by a TCR beta motif of fewer than 10 highly homologous variants. The study looked at matched synovial fluid samples from ankylosing spondylitis patients. Disease-linked clones were reported to be significantly enriched there.

The TCR beta libraries were generated through quantitative 5'-RACE incorporating molecular barcodes. TCRdb analysed the 5' RACE reads with MiXCR anew, one entry per CDR3 protein. The sample yields roughly 440,000 distinct CDR3 sequences, 15% to 20% seen once. Material for sequencing was blood, either unsorted or a sorted T cell fraction (not recorded which). This sequence joins TRBV5-1 and TRBJ2-3; 7 bases are a match to TRBD2. The source of this sequence is a male donor with ankylosing spondylitis. Here the CDR3 DNA reads TGCGCCAGCAGCGTTGGGAGGGTAGGTGGCACAGATACGCAGTATTTT. As protein: CASSVGRVGGTDTQYF.